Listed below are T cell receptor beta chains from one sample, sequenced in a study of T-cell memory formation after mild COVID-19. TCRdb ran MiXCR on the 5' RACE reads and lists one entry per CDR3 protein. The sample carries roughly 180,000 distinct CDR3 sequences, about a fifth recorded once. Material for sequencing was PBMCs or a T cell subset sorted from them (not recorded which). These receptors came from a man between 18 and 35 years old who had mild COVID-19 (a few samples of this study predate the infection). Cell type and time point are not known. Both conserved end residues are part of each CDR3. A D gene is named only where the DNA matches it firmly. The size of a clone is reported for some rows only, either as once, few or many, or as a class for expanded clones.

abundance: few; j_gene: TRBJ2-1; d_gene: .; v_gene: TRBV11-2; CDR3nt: TGTGCCAGCAGCTTAGTTGGGGTGGGGCAGTTCTTC; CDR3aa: CASSLVGVGQFF
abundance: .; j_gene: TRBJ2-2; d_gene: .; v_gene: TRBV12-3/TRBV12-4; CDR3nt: TGTGCCAGCAACTGGCGGGGCACCGGGGAGCTGTTTTTT; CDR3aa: CASNWRGTGELFF
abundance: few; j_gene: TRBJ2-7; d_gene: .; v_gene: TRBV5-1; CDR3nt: TGCGCCAGCAGCTTGGATTGGCGGCAGTACTTC; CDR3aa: CASSLDWRQYF
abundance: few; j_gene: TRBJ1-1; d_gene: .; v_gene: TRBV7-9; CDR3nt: TGTGCCAGCAGCTCTTGGGACACTTCCACTGAAGCTTTCTTT; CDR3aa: CASSSWDTSTEAFF
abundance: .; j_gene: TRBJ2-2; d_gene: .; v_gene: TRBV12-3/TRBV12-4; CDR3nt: TGTGCCAGCAGTTTAGTAAGGGCGAACACCGGGGAGCTGTTTTTT; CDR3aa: CASSLVRANTGELFF
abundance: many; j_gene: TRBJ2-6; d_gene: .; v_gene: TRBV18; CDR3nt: TGTGCCAGCTCACCGAGGGCAGCGACCTCTGGGGCCAACGTCCTGACTTTC; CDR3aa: CASSPRAATSGANVLTF
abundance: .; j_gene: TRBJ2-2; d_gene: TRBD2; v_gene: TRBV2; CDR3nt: TGTGCCAGCAGTAGGCTAGCGGGGGCCGGGGAGCTGTTTTTT; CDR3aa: CASSRLAGAGELFF
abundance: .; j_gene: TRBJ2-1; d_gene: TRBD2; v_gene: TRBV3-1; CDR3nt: TGTGCCAGCAGAGACCTAGCGGGGGGGCTCAATGAGCAGTTCTTC; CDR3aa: CASRDLAGGLNEQFF
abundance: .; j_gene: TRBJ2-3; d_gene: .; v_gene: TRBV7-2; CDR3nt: TGTGCCAGCAGCTTAGCCGGGACAAGCACAGATACGCAGTATTTT; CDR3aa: CASSLAGTSTDTQYF
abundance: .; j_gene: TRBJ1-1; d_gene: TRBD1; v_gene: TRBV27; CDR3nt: TGTGCCAGCTCCCCTCCGGGACAGGGAACTGAAGCTTTCTTT; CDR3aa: CASSPPGQGTEAFF
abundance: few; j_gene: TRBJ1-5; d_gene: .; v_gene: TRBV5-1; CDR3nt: TGCGCCAGCAGTCAGTCCGGCTCGGGGTCCGGTCAGCCCCAGCATTTT; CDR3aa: CASSQSGSGSGQPQHF
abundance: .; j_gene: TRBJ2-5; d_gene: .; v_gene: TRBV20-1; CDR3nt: TGCAGTGCTAGGGATCCGCTCCGTGGGGAGACCCAGTACTTC; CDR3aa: CSARDPLRGETQYF
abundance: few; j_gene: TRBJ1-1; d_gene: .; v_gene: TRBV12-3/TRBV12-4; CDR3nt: TGTGCCAGCAGTTTCAGAAGGGGCATGAACACTGAAGCTTTCTTT; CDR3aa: CASSFRRGMNTEAFF
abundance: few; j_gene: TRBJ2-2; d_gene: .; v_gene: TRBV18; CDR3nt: TGTGCCAGCTCACCACTGCGGGGGAACACCGGGGAGCTGTTTTTT; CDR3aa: CASSPLRGNTGELFF
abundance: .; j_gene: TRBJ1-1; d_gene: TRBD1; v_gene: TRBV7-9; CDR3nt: TGTGCCAGCAGCTTAGAGGGGGCGCACACTGAAGCTTTCTTT; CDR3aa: CASSLEGAHTEAFF
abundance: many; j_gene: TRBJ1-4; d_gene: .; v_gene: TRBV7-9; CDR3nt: TGTGCCAGCAGCCGCCTAGGGGTTGGGGAAAAACTGTTTTTT; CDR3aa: CASSRLGVGEKLFF
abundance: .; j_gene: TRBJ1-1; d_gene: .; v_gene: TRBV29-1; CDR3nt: TGCAGCGTTGAAGATTCGTCCACTGAAGCTTTCTTT; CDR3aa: CSVEDSSTEAFF
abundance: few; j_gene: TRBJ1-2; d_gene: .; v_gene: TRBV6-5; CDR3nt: TGTGCCAGCAGGGCCAGTTATGGCTACACCTTC; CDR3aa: CASRASYGYTF
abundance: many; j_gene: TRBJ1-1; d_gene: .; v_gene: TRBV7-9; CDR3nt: TGTGCCAGCTCCAGGGTGGCGAACACTGAAGCTTTCTTT; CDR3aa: CASSRVANTEAFF
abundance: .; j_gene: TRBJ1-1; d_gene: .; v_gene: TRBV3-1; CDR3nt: TGTGCCAGCAGCCAGGGCCCACAGAACACTGAAGCTTTCTTT; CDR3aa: CASSQGPQNTEAFF
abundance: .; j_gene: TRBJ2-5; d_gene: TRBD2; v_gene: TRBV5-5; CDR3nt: TGTGCCAGCAGTTGGACTAGGGTCCAGGAGACCCAGTACTTC; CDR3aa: CASSWTRVQETQYF
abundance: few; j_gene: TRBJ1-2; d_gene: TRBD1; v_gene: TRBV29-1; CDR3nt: TGCAGCTTGTACAGGGGAGAGGATGGCTACACCTTC; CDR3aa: CSLYRGEDGYTF
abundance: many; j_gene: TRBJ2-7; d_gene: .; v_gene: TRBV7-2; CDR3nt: TGCGCCAGCAGCTTGGTGGGCTACGAGCAGTACTTC; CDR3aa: CASSLVGYEQYF
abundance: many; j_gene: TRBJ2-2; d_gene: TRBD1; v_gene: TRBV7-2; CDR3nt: TGTGCCAGCAGCTCGGCTCTCCGGGACAGGACTACCGGGGAGCTGTTTTTT; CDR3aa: CASSSALRDRTTGELFF
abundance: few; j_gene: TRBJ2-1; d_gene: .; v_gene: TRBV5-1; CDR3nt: TGCGCCAGCAGTGCTCTGGGGGCCACCTACAATGAGCAGTTCTTC; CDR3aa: CASSALGATYNEQFF
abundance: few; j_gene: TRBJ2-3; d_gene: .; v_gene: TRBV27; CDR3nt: TGTGCCAGCACCTCTTCGCCCACAGATACGCAGTATTTT; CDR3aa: CASTSSPTDTQYF
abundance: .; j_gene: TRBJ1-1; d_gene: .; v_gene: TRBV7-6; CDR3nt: TGTGCCAGCACCCGACTCCTCTTTGGCACTGAAGCTTTCTTT; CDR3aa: CASTRLLFGTEAFF
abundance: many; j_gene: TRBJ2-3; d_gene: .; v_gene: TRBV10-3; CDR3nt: TGTGCCTCATCGTACGGGGCCACAGATACGCAGTATTTT; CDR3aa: CASSYGATDTQYF
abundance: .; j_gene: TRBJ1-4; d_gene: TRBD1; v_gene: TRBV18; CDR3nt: TGTGCCAGCTCACCTGCATACCGACAGGGAGGAGAAAAACTGTTTTTT; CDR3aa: CASSPAYRQGGEKLFF
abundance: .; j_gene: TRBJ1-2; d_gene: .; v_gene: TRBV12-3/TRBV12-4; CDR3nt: TGTGCCAGCAGTCCTACCGCCCTCCGGACAGTTGGCTACACCTTC; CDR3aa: CASSPTALRTVGYTF
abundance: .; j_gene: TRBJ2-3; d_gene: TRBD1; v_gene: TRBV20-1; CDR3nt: TGCAGTGCTAGGATCCCGGGACAGGGGGCAGGGGATACGCAGTATTTT; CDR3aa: CSARIPGQGAGDTQYF
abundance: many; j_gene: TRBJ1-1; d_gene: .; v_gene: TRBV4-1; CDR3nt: TGCGCCAGCAGCCAAGATAGGAGCCCGCAGGTTGGCACTGAAGCTTTCTTT; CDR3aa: CASSQDRSPQVGTEAFF
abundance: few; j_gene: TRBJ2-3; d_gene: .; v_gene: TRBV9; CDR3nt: TGTGCCAGCAGCGCCGGGGGAGGCGGCACAGATACGCAGTATTTT; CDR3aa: CASSAGGGGTDTQYF
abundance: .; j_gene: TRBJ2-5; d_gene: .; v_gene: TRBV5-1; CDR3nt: TGCGCCAGCAGCTCCGTCTTGGGGGTAGAGACCCAGTACTTC; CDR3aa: CASSSVLGVETQYF
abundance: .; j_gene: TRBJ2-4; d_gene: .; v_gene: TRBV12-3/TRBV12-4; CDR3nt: TGTGCCAGCAGCGGTGTTGGCAAAAACATTCAGTACTTC; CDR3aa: CASSGVGKNIQYF
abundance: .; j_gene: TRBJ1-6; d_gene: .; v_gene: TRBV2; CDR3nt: TGTGCCAGCAGCGCGGGACTGAATAATTCACCCCTCCACTTT; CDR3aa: CASSAGLNNSPLHF
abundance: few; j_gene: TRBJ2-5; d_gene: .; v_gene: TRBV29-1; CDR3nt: TGCAGCGTCAACACGAACCAAGAGACCCAGTACTTC; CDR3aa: CSVNTNQETQYF
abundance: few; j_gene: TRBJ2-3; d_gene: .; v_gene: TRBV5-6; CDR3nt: TGTGCCAGCAGATCCAGGTTGCCCGTAGATACGCAGTATTTT; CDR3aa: CASRSRLPVDTQYF
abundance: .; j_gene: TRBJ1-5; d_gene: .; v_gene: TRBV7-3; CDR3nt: TGTGCCAGCAGCTCCCGGGACGGGGGTCAGCCCCAGCATTTT; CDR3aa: CASSSRDGGQPQHF
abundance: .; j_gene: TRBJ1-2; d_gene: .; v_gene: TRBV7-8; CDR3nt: TGTGCCAGCAGCTTCGCGGAGAACTATGGCTACACCTTC; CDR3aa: CASSFAENYGYTF
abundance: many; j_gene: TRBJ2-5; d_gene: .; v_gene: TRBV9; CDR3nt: TGTGCCAGCAGCACTGGACCTCTTGGGGAGACCCAGTACTTC; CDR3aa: CASSTGPLGETQYF
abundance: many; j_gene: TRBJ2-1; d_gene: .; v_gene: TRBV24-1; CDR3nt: TGTGCCACCAGTGATCACCCCGCCAGGGGCGATGAGCAGTTCTTC; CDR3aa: CATSDHPARGDEQFF
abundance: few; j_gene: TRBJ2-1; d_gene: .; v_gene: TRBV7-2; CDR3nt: TGTGCCAGCAGCTTCAGGGTGGGTGAGCAGTTCTTC; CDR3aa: CASSFRVGEQFF
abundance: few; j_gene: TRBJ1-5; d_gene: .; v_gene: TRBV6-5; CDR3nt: TGTGCCAGCAGTTACGGTAGCAATCAGCCCCAGCATTTT; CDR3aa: CASSYGSNQPQHF
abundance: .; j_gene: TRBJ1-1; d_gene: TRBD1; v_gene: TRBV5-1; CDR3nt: TGCGCCAGCAGCTCACTCACAGGGGGGAACACTGAAGCTTTCTTT; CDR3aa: CASSSLTGGNTEAFF
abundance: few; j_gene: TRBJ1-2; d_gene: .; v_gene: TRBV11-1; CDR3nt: TGTGCCAGCAGCTTATGGAGAGAGGGCTACACCTTC; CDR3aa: CASSLWREGYTF
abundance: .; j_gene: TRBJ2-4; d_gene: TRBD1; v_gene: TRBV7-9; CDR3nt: TGTGCCAGCAGCGGACAGGGGAACATTCAGTACTTC; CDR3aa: CASSGQGNIQYF
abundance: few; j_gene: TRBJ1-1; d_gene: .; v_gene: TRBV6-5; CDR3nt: TGTGCCAGCAGTTGGGCTGGGAGGAACACTGAAGCTTTCTTT; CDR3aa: CASSWAGRNTEAFF
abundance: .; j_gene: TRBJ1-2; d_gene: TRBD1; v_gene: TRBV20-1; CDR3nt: TGCAGTGCTAGCGGGACAGCCCCAACTAACTATGGCTACACCTTC; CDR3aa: CSASGTAPTNYGYTF
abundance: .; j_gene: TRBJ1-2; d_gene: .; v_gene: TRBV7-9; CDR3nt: TGTGCCAGCAGCTTTGGCAGGGCTAACTATGGCTACACCTTC; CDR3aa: CASSFGRANYGYTF
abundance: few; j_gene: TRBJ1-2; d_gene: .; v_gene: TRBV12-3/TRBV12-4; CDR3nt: TGTGCCAGCAGTCCCCGCCGGGGGGCCGACTATGGCTACACCTTC; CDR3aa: CASSPRRGADYGYTF
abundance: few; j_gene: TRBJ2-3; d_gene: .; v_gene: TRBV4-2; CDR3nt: TGTGCCAGCAGCCAATCAGATAGCACAGATACGCAGTATTTT; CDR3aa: CASSQSDSTDTQYF
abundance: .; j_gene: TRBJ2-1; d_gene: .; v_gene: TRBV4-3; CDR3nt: TGCGCCAGCAGCCAAGAGTTAAAGCGGAATGAGCAGTTCTTC; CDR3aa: CASSQELKRNEQFF
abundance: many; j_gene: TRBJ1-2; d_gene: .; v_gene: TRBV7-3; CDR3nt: TGTGCCAGCAGCTTAACGGGGGGTGACTATGGCTACACCTTC; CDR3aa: CASSLTGGDYGYTF
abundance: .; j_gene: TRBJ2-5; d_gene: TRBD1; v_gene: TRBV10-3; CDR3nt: TGTGCCATCAGTGACTCGACAGGGTCAGGTGAAGAGACCCAGTACTTC; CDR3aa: CAISDSTGSGEETQYF
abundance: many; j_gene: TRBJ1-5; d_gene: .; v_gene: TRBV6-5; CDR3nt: TGTGCCAGCAGGAGGGGGGATCAGCCCCAGCATTTT; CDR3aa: CASRRGDQPQHF
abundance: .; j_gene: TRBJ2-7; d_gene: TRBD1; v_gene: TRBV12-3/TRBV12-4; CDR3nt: TGTGCCAGCAGTTTCCGGGACAGGGCAGGGGCCTACGAGCAGTACTTC; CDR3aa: CASSFRDRAGAYEQYF
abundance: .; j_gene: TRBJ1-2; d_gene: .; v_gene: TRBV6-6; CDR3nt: TGTGCCAGCAGCCAGGGGCGGAACTATGGCTACACCTTC; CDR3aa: CASSQGRNYGYTF
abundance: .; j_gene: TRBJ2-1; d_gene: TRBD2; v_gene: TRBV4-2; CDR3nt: TGTGCCAGCAGCCAAGATGTGGGGGGGATGGCCAATGAGCAGTTCTTC; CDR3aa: CASSQDVGGMANEQFF
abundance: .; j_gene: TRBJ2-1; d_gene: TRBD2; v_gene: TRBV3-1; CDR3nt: TGTGCCAGCAGCCAACCAGCGGGGGAAGACAATGAGCAGTTCTTC; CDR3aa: CASSQPAGEDNEQFF